Listed below are T cell receptor beta chains from one sample, sequenced in a study of technical replicates of blood from several donors. The method was immunoSEQ multiplex PCR; TCRdb's version includes in-frame clones alone and lacks a portion of them. Altogether 62,000 or so clones are present, approximately 86% being singletons, with the ten largest covering roughly 5%. Input material: PBMCs. Every receptor here comes from a human donor in good health. Some clones in this sample may be carry-over from other donors' samples. CDR3s include the opening cysteine and the closing phenylalanine or tryptophan. A D gene is named only where the DNA matches it firmly. Clone size is stated in some rows and not others, as once, few, many or a class when expanded.

clone_size: .; j_call: TRBJ1-2; d_call: .; v_call: TRBV28; cdr3_aa: CASSFLPNGNYGYTF; cdr3_nt: TGTGCCAGCAGTTTTTTACCCAACGGGAACTATGGCTACACCTTC
clone_size: .; j_call: TRBJ1-1; d_call: .; v_call: TRBV7-2; cdr3_aa: CASSRLGGNTEAFF; cdr3_nt: TGTGCCAGCAGCCGTCTTGGCGGGAACACTGAAGCTTTCTTT
clone_size: .; j_call: TRBJ2-7; d_call: TRBD1; v_call: TRBV5-1; cdr3_aa: CASSLGPGGSYEQYF; cdr3_nt: TGCGCCAGCAGCTTGGGGCCAGGGGGATCCTACGAGCAGTACTTC
clone_size: .; j_call: TRBJ2-3; d_call: TRBD2; v_call: TRBV27; cdr3_aa: CASSLQAGVGDTQYF; cdr3_nt: TGTGCCAGCAGCCTTCAAGCGGGAGTTGGAGATACGCAGTATTTT
clone_size: .; j_call: TRBJ2-5; d_call: TRBD1; v_call: TRBV7-9; cdr3_aa: CASSFRGLSPYQETQYF; cdr3_nt: TGTGCCAGCAGCTTCAGGGGGCTTTCCCCCTACCAAGAGACCCAGTACTTC
clone_size: .; j_call: TRBJ2-2; d_call: .; v_call: TRBV7-2; cdr3_aa: CASRRQGNTGELFF; cdr3_nt: TGTGCCAGCAGAAGGCAGGGTAACACCGGGGAGCTGTTTTTT
clone_size: .; j_call: TRBJ1-1; d_call: .; v_call: TRBV5-1; cdr3_aa: CASSLTGDPNTEAFF; cdr3_nt: TGCGCCAGCAGCTTGACCGGAGACCCTAACACTGAAGCTTTCTTT
clone_size: .; j_call: TRBJ1-2; d_call: TRBD1; v_call: TRBV7-9; cdr3_aa: CASKLTGGMSDGYTF; cdr3_nt: TGTGCCAGCAAATTAACAGGGGGCATGAGTGATGGCTACACCTTC
clone_size: .; j_call: TRBJ2-2; d_call: .; v_call: TRBV7-7; cdr3_aa: CASSPQFGRNTGELFF; cdr3_nt: TGTGCCAGCAGCCCACAATTTGGGCGGAACACCGGGGAGCTGTTTTTT
clone_size: .; j_call: TRBJ2-6; d_call: TRBD2; v_call: TRBV19; cdr3_aa: CASTLDGPGGGSGANVLTF; cdr3_nt: TGTGCCAGTACCCTGGATGGACCGGGAGGGGGCTCTGGGGCCAACGTCCTGACTTTC
clone_size: .; j_call: TRBJ2-7; d_call: .; v_call: TRBV21-1; cdr3_aa: CASSKVGWDSGVAYEQYF; cdr3_nt: TGTGCCAGCAGCAAAGTCGGATGGGATAGCGGGGTTGCCTACGAGCAGTACTTC
clone_size: .; j_call: TRBJ1-5; d_call: .; v_call: TRBV18; cdr3_aa: CASSPPGGPTGQPQHF; cdr3_nt: TGTGCCAGCTCACCACCGGGCGGTCCAACAGGTCAGCCCCAGCATTTT
clone_size: .; j_call: TRBJ2-1; d_call: TRBD2; v_call: TRBV7-6; cdr3_aa: CASSLDGGRAGEQFF; cdr3_nt: TGTGCCAGCAGCTTAGATGGCGGGAGGGCCGGTGAGCAGTTCTTC
clone_size: .; j_call: TRBJ2-7; d_call: TRBD2; v_call: TRBV27; cdr3_aa: CASSPGGGRNEQYF; cdr3_nt: TGTGCCAGCAGTCCCGGCGGGGGTCGAAACGAGCAGTACTTC
clone_size: few; j_call: TRBJ2-1; d_call: .; v_call: TRBV6-5; cdr3_aa: CASSVADEQFF; cdr3_nt: TGTGCCAGCAGTGTCGCGGATGAGCAGTTCTTC
clone_size: .; j_call: TRBJ2-7; d_call: .; v_call: TRBV6-1; cdr3_aa: CASSVGVGFYEQYF; cdr3_nt: TGTGCCAGCAGTGTAGGAGTGGGTTTCTACGAGCAGTACTTC
clone_size: .; j_call: TRBJ2-1; d_call: TRBD1; v_call: TRBV25-1; cdr3_aa: CASSGARDRVEANEQFF; cdr3_nt: TGTGCCAGCAGTGGGGCTCGGGACAGGGTGGAAGCCAATGAGCAGTTCTTC